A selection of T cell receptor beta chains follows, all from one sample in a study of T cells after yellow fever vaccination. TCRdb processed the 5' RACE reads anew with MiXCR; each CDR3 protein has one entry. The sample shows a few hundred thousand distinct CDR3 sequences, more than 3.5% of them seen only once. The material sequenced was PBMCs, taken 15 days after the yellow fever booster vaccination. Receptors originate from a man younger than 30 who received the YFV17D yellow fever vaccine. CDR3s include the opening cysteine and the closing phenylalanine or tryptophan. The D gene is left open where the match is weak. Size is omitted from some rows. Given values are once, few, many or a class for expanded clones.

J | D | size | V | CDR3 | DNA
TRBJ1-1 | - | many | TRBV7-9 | CASSNDGNTEAFF | TGTGCCAGCAGCAATGATGGGAACACTGAAGCTTTCTTT
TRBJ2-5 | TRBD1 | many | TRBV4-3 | CASSQETRDRGVETQYF | TGCGCCAGCAGCCAAGAAACTCGGGACAGGGGCGTAGAGACCCAGTACTTC
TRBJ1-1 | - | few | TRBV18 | CASSPGENTEAFF | TGTGCCAGCTCACCGGGGGAGAACACTGAAGCTTTCTTT
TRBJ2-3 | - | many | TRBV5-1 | CASSLQHSADTQYF | TGCGCCAGCAGCTTACAACACTCAGCAGATACGCAGTATTTT
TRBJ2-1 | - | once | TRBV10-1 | CASSATRGAHNEQFF | TGCGCCAGCAGTGCGACACGGGGCGCCCACAATGAGCAGTTCTTC
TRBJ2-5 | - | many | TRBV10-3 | CAISELQETQYF | TGTGCCATCAGTGAGTTACAGGAGACCCAGTACTTC
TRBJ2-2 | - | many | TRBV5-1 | CASSSISSGHSTGELFF | TGCGCCAGCAGCTCCATCTCTTCAGGACACTCCACCGGGGAGCTGTTTTTT
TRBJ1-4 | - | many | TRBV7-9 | CASSSPTSHGEKLFF | TGTGCCAGCAGCTCCCCGACATCCCATGGTGAAAAACTGTTTTTT
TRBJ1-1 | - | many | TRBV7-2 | CASTQQVNTEAFF | TGTGCCAGCACCCAACAGGTCAACACTGAAGCTTTCTTT
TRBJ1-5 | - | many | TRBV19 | CASTSDRINQPQHF | TGTGCCAGTACCAGCGACAGAATCAATCAGCCCCAGCATTTT
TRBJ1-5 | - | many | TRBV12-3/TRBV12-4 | CASSGGQRNQPQHF | TGTGCCAGCAGTGGAGGACAGCGCAATCAGCCCCAGCATTTT
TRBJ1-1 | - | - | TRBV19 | CASNQGLTEAFF | TGTGCCAGTAACCAGGGGCTGACTGAAGCTTTCTTT
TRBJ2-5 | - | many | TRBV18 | CASSPSYLEETQYF | TGTGCCAGCTCACCATCTTATCTAGAAGAGACCCAGTACTTC
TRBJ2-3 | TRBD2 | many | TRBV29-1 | CSVTSGSSSTDTQYF | TGCAGCGTGACTAGCGGGTCCTCTAGCACAGATACGCAGTATTTT
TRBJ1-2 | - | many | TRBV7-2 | CASSLRGRYGYTF | TGTGCCAGCAGCTTACGCGGAAGATATGGCTACACCTTC
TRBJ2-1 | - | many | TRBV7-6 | CASSFKTLNNEQFF | TGTGCCAGCAGCTTTAAGACCCTGAATAATGAGCAGTTCTTC
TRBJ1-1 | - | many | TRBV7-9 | CASSLGEMNTEAFF | TGTGCCAGCAGCTTAGGGGAAATGAACACTGAAGCTTTCTTT
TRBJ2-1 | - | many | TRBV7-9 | CASSPQGGGLNEQFF | TGTGCCAGCAGCCCCCAGGGGGGGGGCCTGAATGAGCAGTTCTTC
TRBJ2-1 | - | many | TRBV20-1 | CSARPPGGSSYNEQFF | TGCAGTGCTAGACCACCAGGGGGGAGCTCCTACAATGAGCAGTTCTTC
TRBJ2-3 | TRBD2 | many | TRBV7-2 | CATKRLAGDKDTQYF | TGTGCCACTAAAAGACTAGCGGGGGACAAGGATACGCAGTATTTT
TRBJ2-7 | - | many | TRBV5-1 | CASSLWPGEDEQYF | TGCGCCAGCAGCTTGTGGCCGGGAGAGGACGAGCAGTACTTC
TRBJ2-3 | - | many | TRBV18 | CASSPGGRDTQYF | TGTGCCAGCTCACCTGGAGGGAGAGATACGCAGTATTTT
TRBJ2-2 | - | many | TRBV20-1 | CSAPEVTGELFF | TGCAGTGCCCCGGAAGTAACCGGGGAGCTGTTTTTT
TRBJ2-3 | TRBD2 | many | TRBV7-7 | CASSQGLAGEIGTQYF | TGTGCTAGCAGTCAGGGACTAGCGGGAGAGATTGGTACGCAGTATTTT
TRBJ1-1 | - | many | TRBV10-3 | CAIKPGVDTEAFF | TGTGCCATCAAACCCGGGGTCGACACTGAAGCTTTCTTT
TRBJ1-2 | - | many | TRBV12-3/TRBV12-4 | CASRRTVLGVYGYTF | TGTGCCAGCAGAAGGACGGTTCTGGGCGTTTATGGCTACACCTTC
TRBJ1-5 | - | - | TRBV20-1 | CSAPLGGASDQPQHF | TGCAGTGCGCCCCTAGGGGGGGCAAGTGATCAGCCCCAGCATTTT
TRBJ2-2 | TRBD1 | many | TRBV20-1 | CSARDPGQGAGELFF | TGCAGTGCTAGAGACCCGGGACAGGGGGCCGGGGAGCTGTTTTTT
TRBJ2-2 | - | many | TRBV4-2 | CASSQDRVGGFGELFF | TGTGCCAGCAGCCAAGACAGAGTAGGGGGATTCGGGGAGCTGTTTTTT
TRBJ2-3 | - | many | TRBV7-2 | CASSLQVVGSTDTQYF | TGTGCCAGCAGCTTACAGGTCGTTGGTAGCACAGATACGCAGTATTTT
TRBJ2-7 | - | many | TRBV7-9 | CASSPGAGYGFGEQYF | TGTGCCAGCAGCCCGGGGGCAGGGTACGGTTTTGGAGAGCAGTACTTC
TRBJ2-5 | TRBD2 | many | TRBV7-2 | CASGRGGQETQYF | TGTGCCAGCGGACGGGGGGGCCAAGAGACCCAGTACTTC
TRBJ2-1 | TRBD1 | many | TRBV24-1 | CATITGTGIENEQFF | TGTGCCACCATTACCGGGACAGGGATCGAAAATGAGCAGTTCTTC
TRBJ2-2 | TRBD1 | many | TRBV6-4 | CASSDSTEQGAAGELFF | TGTGCCAGCAGTGACTCGACCGAACAGGGGGCGGCCGGGGAGCTGTTTTTT
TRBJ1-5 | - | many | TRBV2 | CASSGAYQPQHF | TGTGCCAGCAGTGGAGCTTATCAGCCCCAGCATTTT
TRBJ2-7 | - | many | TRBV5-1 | CASSLEGLSPYEQYF | TGCGCCAGCAGCTTGGAAGGGTTAAGCCCCTACGAGCAGTACTTC
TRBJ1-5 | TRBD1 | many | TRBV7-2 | CASSYDRENQPQHF | TGTGCCAGCAGCTACGACAGGGAAAATCAGCCCCAGCATTTT
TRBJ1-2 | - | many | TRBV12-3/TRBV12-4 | CASSLRGEDPYGYTF | TGTGCCAGCAGTTTAAGGGGTGAGGACCCTTATGGCTACACCTTC
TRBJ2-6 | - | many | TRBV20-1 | CSARDLKALSSGANVLTF | TGCAGTGCTAGAGATCTGAAGGCCCTCAGCTCTGGGGCCAACGTCCTGACTTTC
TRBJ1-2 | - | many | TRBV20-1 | CSASRGDYGYTF | TGCAGTGCTAGTCGAGGGGACTATGGCTACACCTTC
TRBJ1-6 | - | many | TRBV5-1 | CASSTRDFYNSPLHF | TGCGCCAGCAGCACCCGGGACTTCTATAATTCACCCCTCCACTTT